This T cell receptor beta chain originates from a study of metastatic and nonmetastatic thyroid tumors. MiXCR re-clonotyped the PCR reads for TCRdb. The sample has roughly 14,000 clones, 20% to 25% seen once; the top ten hold roughly 7.1%. There were no patients who had received any treatment before thyroid surgery. The V and J ends lost 6 bases and 6 bases respectively, with 12 bases between them. Germline-derived CDR1 and CDR2 are SGHNT and YENEEA. The CDR3 is 12 residues long. This TCR came from a female donor with papillary thyroid cancer or a benign thyroid nodule (not recorded which). Some clones in this sample may be carry-over from other donors' samples. The chain combines TRBV11-3 with TRBJ2-7, with D possibly TRBD2 on 6 matching bases. The specimen was tumor tissue. In DNA form, the CDR3 reads TGTGCCAGCAGGGGGGGAGGCGGCGAGCAGTACTTC. This gives the protein CASRGGGGEQYF.